Listed below are T cell receptor beta chains from one sample, sequenced in a study of post-analysis software for immune sequencing data. TCRdb independently ran MiXCR on the PCR reads; one entry per CDR3 protein. Of 650,000 to 850,000 distinct CDR3 sequences listed, 35% to 55% are singletons. The sample comprised blood. All receptors derive from a girl under 18 with multiple sclerosis. CDR3s include the opening cysteine and the closing phenylalanine or tryptophan. A D gene is named only where the DNA matches it firmly. Some rows mark clone size as missing; the rest say once, few, many or name a class of expanded clone.

clone_size j_call d_call v_call cdr3_nt cdr3_aa
. TRBJ2-3 . TRBV5-1 TGCGCCAGCAGCTTGGAAGGAGCGGCGGCAGATACGCAGTATTTT CASSLEGAAADTQYF
many TRBJ2-1 TRBD1 TRBV29-1 TGCAGCGTTGGAGGGGGCGAATCTTACAATGAGCAGTTCTTC CSVGGGESYNEQFF
. TRBJ1-2 TRBD1 TRBV5-1 TGCGCCAGCCGACAGGGCTCTGTCCAAATCAACTATGGCTACACCTTC CASRQGSVQINYGYTF
few TRBJ2-1 TRBD2 TRBV7-6 TGTGCCAGCAGCTCCCGACTGGGACTAGCGGACAATGAGCAGTTCTTC CASSSRLGLADNEQFF
. TRBJ2-1 TRBD2 TRBV20-1 TGCAGTGCTAGAGATAAGGGACTAGCGGACCACAATGAGCAGTTCTTC CSARDKGLADHNEQFF
. TRBJ1-6 . TRBV29-1 TGCAGCGCGCAGGCGGCCTCGAATTCACCCCTCCACTTT CSAQAASNSPLHF
. TRBJ1-1 . TRBV25-1 TGTGCCAGCCGACAGGAGTTGAACACTGAAGCTTTCTTT CASRQELNTEAFF
. TRBJ2-1 TRBD2 TRBV28 TGTGCCAGCAGTTTGCGGCGGGAGGGTGAGCAGTTCTTC CASSLRREGEQFF
few TRBJ1-5 . TRBV20-1 TGCAGTGCTAGGAATACGTTGGGGGCGAATCAGCCCCAGCATTTT CSARNTLGANQPQHF
. TRBJ1-2 . TRBV12-3/TRBV12-4 TGTGCCAGCAGTTACACAGGTGATTATGGCTACACCTTC CASSYTGDYGYTF
few TRBJ1-1 . TRBV4-2 TGTGCCAGCAGCCAGGGCCTGGGCACTGAAGCTTTCTTT CASSQGLGTEAFF
few TRBJ2-1 . TRBV7-9 TGTGCCAGCAGCCCCCGCAGCGGAGGGCGCCATGAGCAGTTCTTC CASSPRSGGRHEQFF
. TRBJ2-5 TRBD1 TRBV20-1 TGCAGTGCTAGAGGGCTCCGACAGGGCGCTCGGGAGACCCAGTACTTC CSARGLRQGARETQYF
. TRBJ2-7 TRBD2 TRBV7-9 TGTGCCAGCAGCCCCCGGGCTAGCGGGAGTCACGAGCAGTACTTC CASSPRASGSHEQYF
many TRBJ2-1 TRBD2 TRBV20-1 TGCAGTCCAGACTCCGGGACTAGCGTTGAGCAGTTCTTC CSPDSGTSVEQFF
. TRBJ1-2 . TRBV19 TGTGCCAGTACCACCATCCGGGCCTATGGCTACACCTTC CASTTIRAYGYTF
. TRBJ1-2 . TRBV7-3 TGTGCCAGCAGCCCAATGAACGGGTATGGCTACACCTTC CASSPMNGYGYTF
. TRBJ2-3 . TRBV28 TGTGCCAGCAATCGAGACGTTGCTAGCACAGATACGCGGTATTTT CASNRDVASTDTRYF
. TRBJ2-7 . TRBV28 TGTGCCGCAGCCGATCCCTTTGACGAGCAGTACTTC CAAADPFDEQYF
. TRBJ2-1 . TRBV10-3 TGTGCCATCAGTGAGACGATTAGCGGATCCTACAATGAGCAGTTCTTC CAISETISGSYNEQFF
. TRBJ2-7 . TRBV11-3 TGTGCCAGCAGCTTAGTTACTAGTTTCTACAATGAGCAGTACTTC CASSLVTSFYNEQYF
once TRBJ2-5 . TRBV20-1 TGCAGTGCTAGAGATACGGCTAGCGTAGAGACCCAGTACTTC CSARDTASVETQYF
. TRBJ2-7 . TRBV6-1 TGTGCCAGCAGTGTGGACCGACTGGGTCCCTACGAGCAGTACTTC CASSVDRLGPYEQYF
. TRBJ1-5 . TRBV12-3/TRBV12-4 TGTGCCAGCAGCTCTCGTGAGAGCCTCAGCAATCAGCCCCAGCATTTT CASSSRESLSNQPQHF
. TRBJ1-1 . TRBV12-3/TRBV12-4 TGTGCCAGCAGTTTGGGGGGGAATGAAGCTTTCTTT CASSLGGNEAFF
. TRBJ1-2 TRBD1 TRBV10-3 TGTGCCATCAGTGTCCGGACAGGTTGTGCGGGCTACACCTTC CAISVRTGCAGYTF
. TRBJ2-1 . TRBV29-1 TGCAGCGTTGGACACCGGATGGATGAGCAGTTCTTC CSVGHRMDEQFF
. TRBJ1-1 . TRBV12-3/TRBV12-4 TGTGCCAGCAGTTTAGGGACCCCCCATGAAGCTTTCTTT CASSLGTPHEAFF
few TRBJ2-3 . TRBV15 TGTGCCACCAGCAGAGTGTCCCGGGACCAGCAGTATTTT CATSRVSRDQQYF
. TRBJ2-6 . TRBV18 TGTGCCAGCTCACCATGGGATCCCTCTGGGGCCAACGTCCTGACTTTC CASSPWDPSGANVLTF
. TRBJ2-1 TRBD1 TRBV7-9 TGTGCCAGCACCCTCGGGACAGGGAGGAACAATAAGCAGTTCTTC CASTLGTGRNNKQFF
few TRBJ2-4 . TRBV12-3/TRBV12-4 TGTGCCAGCAGTTTCCCTCCCTCGGCACTAGCCAAAAACATTCAGTACTTC CASSFPPSALAKNIQYF
few TRBJ2-5 TRBD1 TRBV28 TGTGCCAGCGGCGACAGGGGGAAAAATGACCAAGAGACCCAGTACTTC CASGDRGKNDQETQYF
. TRBJ2-7 . TRBV6-5 TGTGCCAGCAGTTACACAGACGGGGGTCTGTACTTC CASSYTDGGLYF
. TRBJ2-5 . TRBV29-1 TGCAGCGTTGAAGGTAGCATTATGGGGGAGACCCAGTACTTC CSVEGSIMGETQYF
. TRBJ1-5 . TRBV14 TGTGCCAGCAGCCAAGACCATTCTCAGCCCCAGCATTTT CASSQDHSQPQHF
few TRBJ2-1 . TRBV27 TGTGCCAGCAGTCCCCTGCGGGGAGACAATGAGCAGTTCTTC CASSPLRGDNEQFF
. TRBJ2-2 . TRBV10-2 TGCGCCAGCAGTGGGCCGCTAGAGGCCGGGGAGCTGTTTTTT CASSGPLEAGELFF
. TRBJ1-6 . TRBV21-1 TGTGCCAGCAGCAAGTGTCCAGTGGGGGCCCTCCACTTT CASSKCPVGALHF